This TCR beta chain was identified during a study of T cell responses to AZD1222 COVID-19 vaccine. Clones were read by immunoSEQ multiplex PCR, and TCRdb kept only the in-frame ones, dropping some. The sample comprises 120,000 to 150,000 clones, about 90% of which are singletons, and about a tenth rests with the top ten. The CDR3 covers 11 residues. V lost 7 bases to trimming and J lost 9 bases, with 10 bases between them. General study points: Two AZD1222 administrations were followed by greater Spike-specific TCR breadth and depth. Nearly half of the spike-specific TCRs reportedly recognize variant regions that carry no mutations.

Concerning this clone itself: What it binds is not known.

The V and J genes are TRBV12-3 or TRBV12-4 and TRBJ2-1, with D perhaps TRBD2 (5 bases). The source of this sequence is an adult who received the AZD1222 COVID-19 vaccine. This specimen consisted of peripheral blood, obtained 28 days after the second AZD1222 dose. The CDR3 bases are TGTGCCAGCAAAGAGGCGGGTGAGCAGTTCTTC. Translation: CASKEAGEQFF.